This TCR beta chain was identified in a study of Graves' ophthalmopathy and Graves' hyperthyroidism. Points from the study as a whole: Blood was where most expanded thyroid clonotypes above 0.001 frequency also turned up.

Amplification of TCR beta CDR3 regions used RNA transcripts. An initial RT-PCR round employing HTBI primers preceded a second-round multiplex PCR. TCRdb re-derived calls from the multiplex PCR reads in MiXCR, one entry per CDR3 protein. The table lists over 500,000 distinct CDR3 sequences, 22% of them singletons. Notes on this clonotype: Antigen unknown.

Enrolled hyperthyroidism patients had a new diagnosis, a duration under 2 months, and an age of 18 to 65. Other autoimmune diseases, uncontrolled infections, pregnancy and lactation each led to patient exclusion. Germline loops: CDR1 LNHDA, CDR2 SQIVND (reference sequence). The V gene end was trimmed by 3 bases and the J gene end by 5 bases; junction bases not matched to a gene: 6. This CDR3 has 14 residues. Sequencing was done on a sample of peripheral blood. This TCR came from a woman aged 18-30 years with stable Graves' hyperthyroidism. Some clones in this sample may be carry-over from other donors' samples. The chain joins TRBV19 to TRBJ2-7, with 8 bases that match TRBD2. This CDR3 reads CASSIGAGDDEQYF. In DNA, the CDR3 is TGTGCCAGTAGTATTGGAGCGGGAGATGACGAGCAGTACTTC.